The clone carrying this T cell receptor (beta chain) was counted many times. What it binds is unknown. The source of the sample is a study of CD8 T cells in ankylosing spondylitis. As the method for making TCR beta libraries, quantitative 5'-RACE with molecular barcodes was used. TCRdb itself ran the 5' RACE reads through MiXCR, one entry per CDR3 protein. The profile covers about 220,000 distinct CDR3 sequences, with 5.5% to 7.5% appearing a single time and approximately 15% taken by the ten largest. From germline, CDR1 is LGHDT and CDR2 YNNKEL (reference sequence). The CDR3 length is 15 residues. The V end was cut by 0 bases, the J end by 1 base, with 10 bases between. General study findings and limits: Certain motif variants had earlier appeared in reactive arthritis synovial fluid and blood. Disease-associated clonotypes exhibited CD8+ identity and were relatively infrequent in peripheral blood. Disease-associated clones were reportedly significantly overrepresented in matched ankylosing spondylitis synovial fluid. The study identified a TCR beta motif of roughly eight highly homologous variants that appeared characteristic of ankylosing spondylitis blood.

The sample taken for sequencing was blood, either unsorted or a sorted T cell fraction (not recorded which). This clonotype originated in a male donor with ankylosing spondylitis. The V call is TRBV3-1, the J call TRBJ2-7; a possible D gene is TRBD1 (6 bases). The CDR3 DNA reads TGTGCCAGCAGCCAAGAACAGGGTGCGTCCTACGAGCAGTACTTC. Protein product: CASSQEQGASYEQYF.